These 32 T cell receptor beta chains originate from one sample sequenced in a study of a mutant IDH1 vaccine in newly diagnosed glioma. Measured with immunoSEQ multiplex PCR; TCRdb has only the in-frame clones, and not every one. The repertoire holds more than 35,000 clones, with 65% to 90% as singletons. Their recognized antigens are unknown. Regarding time point: week 35, safety follow-up. Doses of 300 ug of mutant IDH1 20-mer peptide were given with topical imiquimod. The material sequenced was PBMCs, taken from a glioma patient whose treatment included an IDH1 peptide vaccine. Every receptor here comes from a middle-aged woman with glioma. Some clones in this sample may be carry-over from other donors' samples.

The V and J genes are TRBV19 and TRBJ1-1; D gene ambiguous. The CDR3 covers 14 residues. Germline V gene lookup returns CDR1 LNHDA and CDR2 SQIVND (reference sequence). V was shortened by 1 base and J by 0 bases, with 6 bases between the two germline ends. The CDR3 sequence is CASSIGPMNTEAFF. Written as DNA, the CDR3 is TGTGCCAGTAGTATAGGTCCCATGAACACTGAAGCTTTCTTT.

The chain couples TRBV2 to TRBJ1-2; TRBD1 aligns across 7 bases. This CDR3 spans 13 amino acids. CDR1 and CDR2 from the germline V gene are SNHLY and FYNNEI. Trimming removed 6 bases from V and 5 bases from J; junction bases left unmatched: 6. The CDR3 here is CASRRGQLYGYTF. The CDR3, as DNA: TGTGCCAGCAGGAGGGGACAGTTATATGGCTACACCTTC.

This clone was picked up a small number of times. The V call is TRBV4-3, the J call TRBJ1-5; no clear D. The germline V and J ends were trimmed by 0 bases and 9 bases, with 12 bases remaining between them. Germline V gives CDR1 LGHNA, CDR2 YSLEER. This CDR3 region has 14 residues. The CDR3 spells CASSQDRSNAPQHF. The CDR3 nucleotides read TGCGCCAGCAGCCAAGATCGGTCGAATGCGCCCCAGCATTTT.

CDR3 protein: CASSNVSVRLFNEQFF. CDR3 coding DNA: TGTGCCAGCAGTAACGTAAGCGTTAGGTTATTCAATGAGCAGTTCTTC. The V call is TRBV28, the J call TRBJ2-1; D is undetermined. The germline V gene has CDR1 MDHEN and CDR2 SYDVKM. V lost 5 bases, J lost 6 bases, and 20 bases lay in between. The CDR3 loop spans 16 amino acids.

The genes are TRBV4-2 and TRBJ1-4; the match to TRBD1 covers 10 bases. Looked up from germline, CDR1 is LGHNA and CDR2 is YNFKEQ. The CDR3 is made up of 16 amino acids. The V segment lost 3 bases and the J segment 7 bases; nucleotides outside the gene matches: 8. CDR3 sequence reads: CASSQSGGQGVEKLFF. The DNA of the CDR3 is TGTGCCAGCAGCCAGTCCGGAGGACAGGGGGTTGAAAAACTGTTTTTT.

The chain joins TRBV7-2 to TRBJ2-3, with 7 bases that match TRBD2. Germline trimming cut 5 bases from V and 5 bases from J; bases unmatched to any gene: 10. This CDR3 has 15 amino acids. Germline V gene data show CDR1 as SGHTA and CDR2 as FQGNSA. CDR3 loop: CASSHAGGRGDTQYF. CDR3 in DNA: TGTGCCAGCAGCCATGCTGGCGGGAGAGGAGATACGCAGTATTTT.

This sequence joins TRBV9 and TRBJ2-7; D ambiguous. In germline, CDR1 is SGDLS, CDR2 YYNGEE. This CDR3 region has 13 residues. V lost 4 bases to trimming and J lost 5 bases, with 13 bases between them. The CDR3 DNA sequence: TGTGCCAGCAGCTCTGGGTTTTTGGACGAGCAGTACTTC. Translated: CASSSGFLDEQYF.

This chain uses TRBV4-2 with TRBJ1-3; maybe TRBD1 (6 bases). With 2 bases removed from V and 0 bases from J, the gap between germline ends came to 17 bases. The CDR3 has 18 residues. In germline, CDR1 is LGHNA, CDR2 YNFKEQ. CDR3 sequence reads: CASSQMSPGGRSGNTIYF. CDR3 nucleotide sequence: TGTGCCAGCAGCCAAATGTCCCCCGGGGGCCGCTCTGGAAACACCATATATTTT.

The rearrangement links TRBV29-1 to TRBJ2-2; 10 positions match TRBD2. Germline lookup yields CDR1 SQVTM and CDR2 ANQGSEA. V shed 3 bases, J shed 4 bases, and the junction held 8 bases outside the gene matches. This CDR3 has 16 residues. CDR3 bases: TGCAGCGTTGACGAGCGGGAGGGCCGGGGCACCGGGGAGCTGTTTTTT. Translation gives CSVDEREGRGTGELFF.

V and J are TRBV6-5 and TRBJ2-7; D unresolved. Deletions cut 2 bases from V and 1 base from J, with 12 bases between. Germline CDR1 reads MNHEY; CDR2 reads SVGAGI. The CDR3 runs 15 residues. CDR3 loop: CASSYNVGGSYEQYF. In DNA form, the CDR3 reads TGTGCCAGCAGTTACAATGTAGGCGGTTCCTACGAGCAGTACTTC.

The V call is TRBV5-6, the J call TRBJ1-2; a possible D gene is TRBD1 (5 bases). V lost 0 bases and J 0 bases, leaving 12 bases between the germline ends. This CDR3 spans 16 amino acids. Germline CDR1 is SGHDT and CDR2 is YYEEEE. DNA for the CDR3: TGTGCCAGCAGCTTGGCTCTTACAGGAGCTAACTATGGCTACACCTTC. Amino acid sequence: CASSLALTGANYGYTF.

This clone was observed a single time. The chain joins TRBV14 to TRBJ2-3; 9 positions match TRBD2. The CDR3 is made up of 15 amino acids. Trimming removed 1 base from V and 4 bases from J; junction bases left unmatched: 3. CDR1 and CDR2 from the germline V gene are SGHDN and FVKESK. The CDR3 loop reads CASSQVAGVPDTQYF. The CDR3 region has the DNA TGTGCCAGCAGCCAAGTAGCGGGGGTTCCAGATACGCAGTATTTT.

Only one count was recorded for this clone. Distinct nucleotide sequences in the sample also encode this CDR3. The chain carries TRBV7-9 and TRBJ2-1; D is perhaps TRBD2 (6 bases). The V gene lost 5 bases and the J gene lost 4 bases, with 12 bases spanning the gap. From germline, CDR1 is SEHNR and CDR2 FQNEAQ (reference sequence). The CDR3 is 14 amino acids. CDR3 in DNA: TGTGCCAGCAGCCCTCGGGACTTTTACAATGAGCAGTTCTTC. Encoded protein: CASSPRDFYNEQFF.

V usage is TRBV28 and J usage is TRBJ2-7; tentatively, D is TRBD2 (6 bases). CDR1 is MDHEN and CDR2 is SYDVKM in the germline V gene. This CDR3 is built from 16 residues. Deletions cut 2 bases from V and 3 bases from J, with 17 bases between. The DNA for the CDR3 is TGTGCCAGCAGTTTAAACGTAAGCCGGAGGGTCTACGAGCAGTACTTC. It translates to CASSLNVSRRVYEQYF.

This clone is labeled as medium-sized. The rearrangement uses TRBV28 and TRBJ2-2; D remains unclear. Germline V lookup: CDR1 MDHEN, CDR2 SYDVKM. Trimming took 5 bases from V and 1 from J, leaving 8 bases between them. This CDR3 is 14 amino acids long. In nucleotides, the CDR3 is TGTGCCAGCAGTAAGACGCAGAACACCGGGGAGCTGTTTTTT. It specifies CASSKTQNTGELFF.

This chain connects TRBV7-2 to TRBJ2-3; 14 positions match TRBD2. The CDR3 is 14 residues long. The V gene end was trimmed by 5 bases and the J gene end by 14 bases; junction bases not matched to a gene: 9. The germline CDR1 and CDR2 sequences are SGHTA and FQGNSA. The CDR3: CASSTRLAGGPGYF. CDR3 coding DNA: TGTGCCAGCAGCACCCGACTAGCGGGGGGGCCTGGGTATTTT.

This clone turned up a few times. The rearrangement links TRBV11-1 to TRBJ1-2; D ambiguous. The CDR3 consists of 14 residues. CDR1 is SGHAT, CDR2 FQDESV, per germline (reference sequence). Trimming stripped 5 bases from V and 0 bases from J, with 10 bases between. The DNA of the CDR3 is TGTGCCAGCAGCAATCATCCACCTAACTATGGCTACACCTTC. It specifies CASSNHPPNYGYTF.

The chain's CDR3 is CASSLVFVPNPDTQYF. CDR3 sequence (DNA): TGCGCCAGCAGCTTGGTTTTCGTCCCCAACCCAGATACGCAGTATTTT. The chain is built from TRBV5-1 and TRBJ2-3, with no clear D. V lost 0 bases, J lost 4 bases, and 15 bases lay in between. Germline V gives CDR1 SGHRS, CDR2 YFSETQ. The CDR3 sequence is 16 residues long.

This chain uses TRBV6-1 with TRBJ2-3; the D is unclear. There are 15 residues in the CDR3. Trimming removed 5 bases at V and 1 base at J, with 13 bases between. Germline V gene data show CDR1 as MNHNS and CDR2 as SASEGT. The CDR3 region has the DNA TGTGCCAGCAGTCCTCGACTGGACCGCACAGATACGCAGTATTTT. Translating gives CASSPRLDRTDTQYF.

The chain employs TRBV6-5 and TRBJ1-5; possible D gene TRBD1, 5 bases. The germline CDR1 and CDR2 sequences are MNHEY and SVGAGI. V gave up 8 bases and J gave up 6 bases, with 14 bases separating them. The CDR3 is 13 amino acids. This chain's CDR3 is CASRPGDGQPQHF. The CDR3 DNA sequence: TGTGCCAGCCGCCCTGGGGACGGTCAGCCCCAGCATTTT.

This chain uses TRBV5-1 with TRBJ1-1; the D is unclear. Trimming shortened V by 6 bases and J by 1 base, and 16 bases separated the two germline ends. Germline CDR1 and CDR2: SGHRS and YFSETQ. The CDR3 covers 15 residues. The CDR3 sequence: CASTDLNSPNTEAFF. DNA of the CDR3: TGCGCCAGCACAGATTTGAATAGCCCGAACACTGAAGCTTTCTTT.

The rearrangement links TRBV5-6 to TRBJ1-1, with 8 nucleotides matching TRBD1. The ends lost 0 bases at V and 0 bases at J; junction bases unmatched: 1. This CDR3 region has 15 residues. Germline V gene data show CDR1 as SGHDT and CDR2 as YYEEEE. Here the CDR3 reads CASSLGTGLNTEAFF. The CDR3 nucleotides are TGTGCCAGCAGCTTGGGGACAGGGCTGAACACTGAAGCTTTCTTT.

In this sample, this clone is medium-sized. The chain couples TRBV7-9 to TRBJ2-1; TRBD2 aligns across 8 bases. Trimming took 1 base from V and 5 from J; bases not matched to a gene: 13. The germline V gene has CDR1 SEHNR and CDR2 FQNEAQ (reference sequence). This CDR3 contains 18 residues. The CDR3 here is CASSLVYGGAARHNEQFF. The CDR3 DNA is TGTGCCAGCAGCTTAGTATACGGGGGGGCGGCTCGCCACAATGAGCAGTTCTTC. Looking up the rest from reference TRBV7-9 and TRBJ2-1 gives the full variable domain: DTGVSQNPRHKITKRGQNVTFRCDPISEHNRLYWYRQTLGQGPEFLTYFQNEAQLEKSRLLSDRFSAERPKGSFSTLEIQRTEQGDSAMYLCASSLVYGGAARHNEQFFGPGTRLTVL.

The chain uses TRBV9 and TRBJ1-5; D ambiguous. V lost 0 bases to trimming and J lost 3 bases, with 4 bases between them. The CDR3 loop spans 13 amino acids. Germline CDR1 and CDR2: SGDLS and YYNGEE. The CDR3 here is CASSVGPNQPQHF. The CDR3 DNA reads as TGTGCCAGCAGCGTAGGGCCCAATCAGCCCCAGCATTTT.

The rearrangement uses TRBV4-1 and TRBJ2-1, with 9 bases aligning to TRBD2. With 1 base clipped from V and 0 bases from J, the junction kept 13 bases outside the gene matches. The CDR3 covers 20 residues. CDR1 and CDR2 from the germline V gene are MGHRA and YSYEKL. For the CDR3, the DNA is TGCGCCAGCAGCCAAGTCGGGCTAGCGGGGACCAAGCTCTCCTACAATGAGCAGTTCTTC. Amino acids: CASSQVGLAGTKLSYNEQFF.

This clone was counted once. V and J are TRBV6-5 and TRBJ1-2, with a weak D call TRBD1 (5 bases). This CDR3 is built from 13 residues. CDR1 and CDR2 from the germline V gene are MNHEY and SVGAGI. V was cut by 5 bases and J by 2 bases, with 9 bases left in between. The DNA of the CDR3 is TGTGCCAGCAGTCCGGGACGGAACTATGGCTACACCTTC. Translated, it gives CASSPGRNYGYTF.

This clone was seen a few times. The chain links TRBV29-1 to TRBJ2-7; TRBD2 matches at 10 bases. The ends lost 6 bases at V and 0 bases at J; junction bases unmatched: 14. This CDR3 spans 17 amino acids. The germline V gene has CDR1 SQVTM and CDR2 ANQGSEA. CDR3 region: CSVLGLARSFSSYEQYF. The CDR3 DNA reads as TGCAGCGTCTTGGGACTAGCGAGGTCCTTCAGCTCCTACGAGCAGTACTTC.

The J gene is TRBJ2-1, the V gene TRBV6-6, with D possibly TRBD2 on 5 matching bases. The CDR3 totals 15 residues. The V end was cut by 6 bases, the J end by 3 bases, with 15 bases between. The germline V gene has CDR1 MNHNY and CDR2 SVGAGI (reference sequence). CDR3: CASRPLGADYNEQFF. In nucleotides, the CDR3 is TGTGCCAGCAGGCCCCTCGGAGCGGACTACAATGAGCAGTTCTTC.

This clone was detected only once. The CDR3 region has the DNA TGTGCCAGCAGCCCTCGGGGGTCCCCACTAGCGGGGGCATACAATGAGCAGTTCTTC. The encoded protein is CASSPRGSPLAGAYNEQFF. The genes are TRBV4-2 and TRBJ2-1; TRBD2 matches at 11 bases. J was trimmed by 4 bases and V by 4 bases; bases with no gene match: 15. Looked up from germline, CDR1 is LGHNA and CDR2 is YNFKEQ. The CDR3 has 19 amino acids.

This clone was seen only once. This sequence joins TRBV29-1 and TRBJ2-5, with a tentative D call TRBD2 (5 bases). V lost 3 bases and J lost 5, with 10 bases in between. Germline-derived CDR1 and CDR2 are SQVTM and ANQGSEA. CDR3 length: 12 amino acids. Written as DNA, the CDR3 is TGCAGCGTTGATAAGGGAGAGGAGACCCAGTACTTC. This encodes CSVDKGEETQYF.

The chain is built from TRBV9 and TRBJ2-3, with D unclear. Germline V gene lookup returns CDR1 SGDLS and CDR2 YYNGEE. CDR3 length equals 14 residues. Trimming pared 1 base from V and 4 bases from J, leaving 10 bases between. As DNA, the CDR3 is TGTGCCAGCAGCGTAAAGGTAACCCCAGATACGCAGTATTTT. This gives the protein CASSVKVTPDTQYF. Full variable domain (outside the CDR3, taken from reference TRBV9 and TRBJ2-3): DSGVTQTPKHLITATGQRVTLRCSPRSGDLSVYWYQQSLDQGLQFLIQYYNGEERAKGNILERFSAQQFPDLHSELNLSSLELGDSALYFCASSVKVTPDTQYFGPGTRLTVL.

V and J are TRBV19 and TRBJ2-1; 8 nucleotides align to TRBD2. CDR1 is LNHDA and CDR2 is SQIVND in the germline V gene (reference sequence). The CDR3 consists of 15 residues. The trim removed 4 bases at V and 3 bases at J, leaving 5 bases unmatched. The CDR3 nucleotides read TGTGCCAGTAGTAGAACTAGCGGACACTACAATGAGCAGTTCTTC. Translated, it gives CASSRTSGHYNEQFF.